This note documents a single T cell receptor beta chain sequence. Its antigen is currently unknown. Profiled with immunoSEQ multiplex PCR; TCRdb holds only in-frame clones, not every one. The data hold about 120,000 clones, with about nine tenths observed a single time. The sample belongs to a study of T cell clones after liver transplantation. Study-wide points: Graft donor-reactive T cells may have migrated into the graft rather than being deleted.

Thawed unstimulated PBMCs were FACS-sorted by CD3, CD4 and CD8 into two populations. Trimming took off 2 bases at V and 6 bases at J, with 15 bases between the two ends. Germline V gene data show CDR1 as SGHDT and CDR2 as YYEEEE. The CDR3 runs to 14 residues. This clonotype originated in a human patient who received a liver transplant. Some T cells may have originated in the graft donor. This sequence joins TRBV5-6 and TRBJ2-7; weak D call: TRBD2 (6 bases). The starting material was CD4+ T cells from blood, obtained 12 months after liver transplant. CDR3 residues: CASSFGGTSSEQYF. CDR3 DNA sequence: TGTGCCAGCAGCTTCGGCGGGACTTCCAGCGAGCAGTACTTC.